The clone carrying this T cell receptor beta chain showed up just once. The sample belongs to a study of blood T cell repertoires in COVID-19. Original analysis: Counts of nucleated cells, estimated from reference gene primer amplification, were obtained. Some clones are missing from TCRdb's copy, which holds only in-frame ones; the method was immunoSEQ multiplex PCR. V and J calls and clone size are copied from that table; D and trimming were computed from the DNA. The table includes about 430,000 clones, about 88% detected once. Germline values: CDR1 SGHRS, CDR2 YFSETQ. The J segment lost 0 bases and the V segment lost 4 bases, leaving 6 bases of the junction unmatched. The CDR3 loop spans 15 amino acids.

The sample consisted of PBMCs or T cells enriched from blood (not recorded which). The chain uses TRBV5-1 and TRBJ2-7; 8 nucleotides match TRBD1. The receptor's source is a woman aged 18-29 years who had been exposed to COVID-19. The DNA for the CDR3 is TGCGCCAGCAGCCGGGGACAGGCCCTCTCCTACGAGCAGTACTTC. Its protein product is CASSRGQALSYEQYF.